Presented here are 14 T cell receptor beta chains from one specimen sequenced in a study of T cells in Graves' hyperthyroidism and ophthalmopathy. Regions amplified from RNA transcripts were the TCR beta CDR3 regions. An initial round of RT-PCR targeting the TCR CDR3 relied on the HTBI primer set. TCRdb itself ran the multiplex PCR reads through MiXCR, one entry per CDR3 protein. The profile shows fewer than 350,000 distinct CDR3 sequences, roughly a fifth of them singletons. Sequenced input: blood. The source of these receptors is a woman aged 45-59 years with Graves' hyperthyroidism.

There are many counts of this clonotype. The chain joins TRBV11-3 to TRBJ2-7, with TRBD2 as a possible D gene (5 bases). V was cut by 3 bases and J by 2 bases, with 11 bases left in between. CDR1 and CDR2 (germline): SGHNT, YENEEA. The CDR3 is 14 amino acids. Written as DNA, the CDR3 is TGTGCCAGCAGCTTGGGAGTTGGGGCCTACGAGCAGTACTTC. It encodes CASSLGVGAYEQYF.

The rearrangement joins TRBV19 to TRBJ2-7; 14 bases agree with TRBD2. This CDR3 is built from 18 residues. Unmatched junction bases numbered 9, after V lost 4 bases and J lost 1 base. Germline V gene lookup returns CDR1 LNHDA and CDR2 SQIVND (reference sequence). CDR3 nucleotides: TGTGCCAGTAGTAAGAGGGGGACTAGCGGGAGAACGTCCTACGAGCAGTACTTC. Translating gives CASSKRGTSGRTSYEQYF.

The chain has TRBV7-9 and TRBJ2-7, with 15 bases fitting TRBD2. J gave up 2 bases and V 5 bases, and 7 bases lay outside the gene matches. The length of the CDR3 is 17 residues. Germline V CDR1 and CDR2: SEHNR, FQNEAQ (reference sequence). This chain's CDR3 is CASSPRTSGRAAYEQYF. For the CDR3, the DNA is TGTGCCAGCAGCCCTCGGACTAGCGGGAGGGCCGCCTACGAGCAGTACTTC.

The chain is built from TRBV12-3 or TRBV12-4 and TRBJ2-5, with a possible D match to TRBD2 (5 bases). The CDR3 runs to 13 residues. With 6 bases removed from V and 0 bases from J, the gap between germline ends came to 8 bases. CDR3 protein: CASRQRNQETQYF. The CDR3 DNA reads as TGTGCCAGCAGACAGCGGAACCAAGAGACCCAGTACTTC.

The genes are TRBV2 and TRBJ1-5; 7 bases fit TRBD1. The CDR3 has 13 amino acids. Losses at the gene ends were 6 bases for V and 7 bases for J; bases not matched to a gene: 6. In germline, CDR1 is SNHLY, CDR2 FYNNEI. The CDR3 region is CASRTTGVQPQHF. The CDR3 nucleotides read TGTGCCAGCAGAACTACAGGGGTACAGCCCCAGCATTTT.

Ten or more counts support this clonotype. The rearrangement links TRBV11-3 to TRBJ1-2; TRBD1 aligns across 10 bases. There are 15 residues in the CDR3. Germline V lookup: CDR1 SGHNT, CDR2 YENEEA. Trimming cost V 5 bases and J 4 bases; bases outside gene matches: 7. CDR3 sequence (DNA): TGTGCCAGCAGCCAAGGGACAGGGGTTAGCTATGGCTACACCTTC. This encodes CASSQGTGVSYGYTF. The variable domain in full, with the rest retrieved from reference TRBV11-3 and TRBJ1-2, is EAGVVQSPRYKIIEKKQPVAFWCNPISGHNTLYWYLQNLGQGPELLIRYENEEAVDDSQLPKDRFSAERLKGVDSTLKIQPAELGDSAVYLCASSQGTGVSYGYTFGSGTRLTVV.

This clonotype occurred many times. This sequence joins TRBV7-3 and TRBJ2-2, with D tentatively TRBD2 (6 bases). Trimming took 1 base from V and 3 from J, leaving 9 bases between them. The germline V gene encodes CDR1 SGHTA and CDR2 FQGTGA. There are 15 residues in the CDR3. CDR3 sequence reads: CASSLMSGDTGELFF. The CDR3 bases are TGTGCCAGCAGCTTAATGTCGGGAGACACCGGGGAGCTGTTTTTT.

At least ten counts were recorded for this clonotype. The CDR3 DNA is TGCGCCAGCAGTGGGGCTAGACGGACAGATACGCAGTATTTT. Protein: CASSGARRTDTQYF. This chain links TRBV10-2 with TRBJ2-3; no clear D. V lost 4 bases to trimming and J lost 3 bases, with 11 bases between them. The CDR3 loop spans 14 amino acids. Germline loops: CDR1 WSHSY, CDR2 SAAADI.

This clonotype was observed many times. The CDR3 spells CATTSGGGYEQYF. DNA for the CDR3: TGTGCCACCACTAGCGGGGGAGGCTACGAGCAGTACTTC. The gene calls are TRBV7-2 and TRBJ2-7, with 11 bases aligning to TRBD2. Per the germline V gene, CDR1 is SGHTA and CDR2 is FQGNSA. The CDR3 totals 13 residues. Unmatched junction bases numbered 5, after V lost 10 bases and J lost 3 bases. Full variable domain (rest looked up from reference TRBV7-2 and TRBJ2-7): GAGVSQSPSNKVTEKGKDVELRCDPISGHTALYWYRQSLGQGLEFLIYFQGNSAPDKSGLPSDRFSAERTGGSVSTLTIQRTQQEDSAVYLCATTSGGGYEQYFGPGTRLTVT.

This clonotype showed up many times. The gene calls are TRBV5-1 and TRBJ2-5; 10 bases are shared with TRBD1. Trimming removed 3 bases from V and 1 base from J; junction bases left unmatched: 3. From germline, CDR1 is SGHRS and CDR2 YFSETQ. This CDR3 is built from 15 residues. This CDR3 is CASSSRTGGQETQYF. DNA of the CDR3: TGCGCCAGCAGCTCTCGGACAGGGGGCCAAGAGACCCAGTACTTC.

This chain connects TRBV19 to TRBJ2-2, with 10 bases matching TRBD2. Germline V lookup: CDR1 LNHDA, CDR2 SQIVND (reference sequence). V shed 6 bases, J shed 1 base, and the junction held 8 bases outside the gene matches. CDR3 length: 17 amino acids. CDR3 protein: CASSPLRLAGNTGELFF. As DNA, the CDR3 is TGTGCCAGTAGCCCCCTCCGACTAGCGGGGAACACCGGGGAGCTGTTTTTT. The full variable domain, with the rest looked up from reference TRBV19 and TRBJ2-2, is DGGITQSPKYLFRKEGQNVTLSCEQNLNHDAMYWYRQDPGQGLRLIYYSQIVNDFQKGDIAEGYSVSREKKESFPLTVTSAQKNPTAFYLCASSPLRLAGNTGELFFGEGSRLTVL.

The chain carries TRBV2 and TRBJ2-7, with TRBD1 identical over 9 bases. V was pared by 5 bases and J by 4 bases, with 3 bases of the junction left unmatched. The CDR3 has 13 residues. Germline-derived CDR1 and CDR2 are SNHLY and FYNNEI. CDR3 bases: TGTGCCAGCAGTCGGACAGGGGTTTACGAGCAGTACTTC. Protein: CASSRTGVYEQYF.

At least ten counts were recorded for this clonotype. The chain recombines TRBV11-2 with TRBJ2-2; 8 bases align to TRBD1. CDR1 is SGHAT, CDR2 FQNNGV, per germline. The CDR3 contains 15 residues. V was clipped by 5 bases and J by 5 bases; unmatched bases: 7. The CDR3 loop reads CASSPGGAGTGELFF. The CDR3 DNA reads TGTGCCAGCAGCCCAGGGGGCGCTGGGACCGGGGAGCTGTTTTTT.

This clonotype was seen a few times. This chain joins TRBV27 and TRBJ1-3; TRBD1 agrees at 7 bases. The CDR3 spans 16 residues. Germline CDR1 reads MNHEY; CDR2 reads SMNVEV (reference sequence). The trim removed 0 bases at V and 4 bases at J, leaving 6 bases unmatched. The CDR3 sequence is CASSLSGTARGNTIYF. The CDR3 DNA reads as TGTGCCAGCAGTTTATCGGGGACAGCGCGAGGAAACACCATATATTTT.